The text below deals with one TCR beta chain. Its recognized antigen is unknown. One base away there is no much larger clone; base qualities are not given. The entry originates in a study of PD-L1 blockade in urothelial cancer (dated by TCRdb to about 2017). Context from the whole study: Every patient began therapy around 2014 and was given atezolizumab 1,200 mg intravenously every 3 weeks. About 90% of the roughly 29 patients were identified as males with urothelial cancer of bladder origin, and a prior smoking history was reported by 18 of 29 patients. Pretreatment blood TCR-seq was available for twenty-nine patients, at least one posttreatment blood collection was obtained for around 25 patients, and tumor TCR-seq was available for around 25 patients. Pretreatment tumor samples, along with matched peripheral blood serially collected before and after atezolizumab treatment, were subjected to TCR sequencing. The study, an exploratory multi-omic analysis, examined somatic, immune and clinical correlates of response to PD-L1 blockade with atezolizumab in urothelial cancer. In the same patients who had TCR sequencing, pretreatment tumors also underwent whole exome sequencing and RNA sequencing. A median of around 150,000 T cells and tens of thousands of unique TCRs was obtained from blood samples, and a median clonality of around 0.072 was observed. Durable clinical benefit was achieved by nine patients and was not achieved by 20 patients. Blood samples were analyzed at 3 weeks after treatment start (second dose) and at 6 weeks after treatment start. An ECOG performance status of 0 or 1 was recorded for the patients, and 0 to 3 prior chemotherapy regimens had been received by the patients. Durable clinical benefit meant progression-free survival longer than 6 months, and TCR features were also tested against progression-free and overall survival.

Study-level results and caveats: Improved progression-free and overall survival was found to be associated with pretreatment peripheral blood TCR clonality below the median. Small sample size (n ≈ 29) and many exploratory analyses mean the results are intended to be hypothesis-generating. At 3 weeks after the start of treatment, tumor-associated TCR clones in peripheral blood had expanded more in patients with durable benefit (n of about 22, p = 0.022).

Synthetic TCR analog templates were spiked into each PCR so that absolute template abundance could be estimated from read counts. The immunoSEQ assay used bias-controlled V and J gene primers to amplify TCRbeta CDR3 regions from genomic DNA. Sequencing of rearranged TCRbeta segments was performed at approximately 20X coverage. On the study's bioinformatics: Clustering was used to correct sequencing errors, and CDR3s were annotated against IMGT so that V, D and J genes could be assigned. Downstream analyses used only productive TCRbeta rearrangements and left out out-of-frame or stop-codon sequences. Clonality was calculated as one minus the Shannon entropy normalized by the log of the number of unique productive sequences. Fisher's exact test with Benjamini-Hochberg correction, at a threshold of adjusted p below 0.01, was used to find clones that differed between time points or between blood and tumor. In its TCRdb copy, this immuneACCESS table keeps in-frame sequences only and misses some clones. Where compared with another copy, unresolved V genes explain less than half of these, and the others have no known cause. D and trimming were read from the DNA, whereas the V and J calls and clone size are those reported in that table. For this sample there are about 51,000 clones; around 86% appear just once. Roughly 16% of the sample comes from the top ten.

The cohort included roughly 29 patients with locally advanced or metastatic urothelial carcinoma who were treated at Memorial Sloan Kettering on a trial protocol. Peripheral blood mononuclear cells were collected pretreatment and during treatment, with between 1 and 8 total time points per patient. The Qiagen DNeasy Blood extraction kit was used to purify genomic DNA from total PBMCs and tumor samples. PBMCs were collected pretreatment and during treatment, and were isolated and stored as previously described. The CDR3 goes from the cysteine to the phenylalanine over 13 residues. Kept here is only the CDR3 DNA, which spans 39 bases and is read in frame from base 1. CDR1 and CDR2, looked up from the germline V gene, are SGDLS and YYNGEE. The V and J ends are trimmed by 0 bases and 4 bases, leaving 5 bases between them.

This receptor was taken from a man in his sixties with urothelial cancer. Sequencing used PBMCs, obtained around atezolizumab (anti-PD-L1) treatment. The chain was built from TRBV9 and TRBJ1-3; there is no confident call for the D gene. The bases are TGTGCCAGCAGCGTAGCTCAGGGAAACACCATATATTTT. This yields the protein CASSVAQGNTIYF.